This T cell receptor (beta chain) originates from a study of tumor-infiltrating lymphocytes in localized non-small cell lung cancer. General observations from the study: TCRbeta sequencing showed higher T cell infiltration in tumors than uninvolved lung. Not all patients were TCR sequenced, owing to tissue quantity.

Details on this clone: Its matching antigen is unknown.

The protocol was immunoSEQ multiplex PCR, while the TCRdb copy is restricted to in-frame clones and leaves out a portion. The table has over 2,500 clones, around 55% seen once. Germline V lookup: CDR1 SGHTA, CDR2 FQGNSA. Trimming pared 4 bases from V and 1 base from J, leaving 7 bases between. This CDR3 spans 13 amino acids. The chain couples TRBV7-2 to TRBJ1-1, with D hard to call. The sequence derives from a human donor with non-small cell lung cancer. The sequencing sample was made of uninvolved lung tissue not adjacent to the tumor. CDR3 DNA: TGTGCCAGCAGCTCGTACAGGAACACTGAAGCTTTCTTT. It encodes CASSSYRNTEAFF. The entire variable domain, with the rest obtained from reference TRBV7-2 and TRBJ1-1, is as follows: GAGVSQSPSNKVTEKGKDVELRCDPISGHTALYWYRQSLGQGLEFLIYFQGNSAPDKSGLPSDRFSAERTGGSVSTLTIQRTQQEDSAVYLCASSSYRNTEAFFGQGTRLTVV.